What follows is one T cell receptor beta chain and its context. This record comes from a study of siplizumab effects on memory and regulatory T cells. J was trimmed by 2 bases and V by 1 base; bases with no gene match: 8. The germline CDR1 and CDR2 sequences are MGHRA and YSYEKL. The CDR3 sequence is 18 residues long. For every sample, about 10^5 TCR templates were assayed. Profiled with immunoSEQ multiplex PCR; TCRdb holds only in-frame clones, not every one. The data contain tens of thousands of clones, around 94% of them singletons. This chain uses TRBV4-1 with TRBJ2-6; 7 bases match TRBD1. Sequencing used non-Treg CD4+ T cells sorted from blood. The sequence was obtained from a human donor in good health. The CDR3 DNA reads as TGCGCCAGCAGCCAAGGGACAGGATTTGGTACTGGGGCCAACGTCCTGACTTTC. As protein: CASSQGTGFGTGANVLTF.